This T cell receptor beta chain originates from a study of cytotoxic CD8 clonotypes in ibrutinib-treated CLL. For this clone: Its antigen is undetermined.

Notes on the study in general: Among the clonotypes, public ones were uncommon and contracted or held stable on treatment. Clonality at baseline surpassed age-matched healthy donors and tracked circulating CD8+ T-cell counts. Clonality, elevated at ibrutinib response, dropped back toward baseline at progression.

Profiled with immunoSEQ multiplex PCR; TCRdb holds only in-frame clones, not every one. The sample yields around 250,000 clones, roughly 70% seen once. The source material was PBMCs, sampled after 24 months of ibrutinib treatment. The clonotype was recovered from a human donor with chronic lymphocytic leukemia.

The CDR3 reads CASSRRLVSDTQYF. The DNA of the CDR3 is TGTGCCAGCAGCCGAAGACTAGTATCAGATACGCAGTATTTT. This rearrangement joins TRBV7-6 to TRBJ2-3; D is perhaps TRBD2 (6 bases). V was shortened by 5 bases and J by 4 bases, with 13 bases between the two germline ends. This CDR3 has 14 amino acids. Germline CDR1 reads SGHVS; CDR2 reads FNYEAQ.